This T cell receptor beta chain was recovered during a study of CD8 T cells in ankylosing spondylitis. This clonotype was observed a few times. Its antigen is not known. The CDR3 covers 13 residues. V was shortened by 5 bases and J by 4 bases, with 9 bases between the two germline ends. Germline V lookup: CDR1 ENHRY, CDR2 SYGVKD. TCRdb re-called the 5' RACE reads with MiXCR, one entry per CDR3 protein. Of a few hundred thousand distinct CDR3 sequences listed, around a tenth are singletons. General study results and limits: For ankylosing spondylitis blood, a TCR beta motif of several highly homologous variants appeared characteristic.

This rearrangement joins TRBV10-3 to TRBJ2-1; D might be TRBD1 (5 bases). Sequenced material: blood, either unsorted or a sorted T cell fraction (not recorded which). This sequence was found in a female donor with ankylosing spondylitis or in good health (not recorded which). The CDR3 loop reads CAISSDRYNEQFF. Written as DNA, the CDR3 is TGTGCCATCAGTTCCGACAGATACAATGAGCAGTTCTTC.